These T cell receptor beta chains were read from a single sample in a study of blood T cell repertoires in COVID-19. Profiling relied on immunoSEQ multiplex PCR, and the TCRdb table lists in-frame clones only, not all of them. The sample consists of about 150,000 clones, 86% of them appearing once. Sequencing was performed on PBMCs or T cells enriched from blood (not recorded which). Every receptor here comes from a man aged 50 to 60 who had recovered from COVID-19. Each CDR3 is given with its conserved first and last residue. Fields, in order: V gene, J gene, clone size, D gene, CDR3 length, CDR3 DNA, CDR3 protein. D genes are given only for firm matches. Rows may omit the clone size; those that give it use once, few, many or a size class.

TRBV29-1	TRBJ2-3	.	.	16	TGCAGCGTTGAACTCCCTAGCGCGTCAGGTGGAGATACGCAGTATTTT	CSVELPSASGGDTQYF
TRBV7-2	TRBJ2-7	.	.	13	TGTGCCAGCAGCTTACTAGTCTCCTACGAGCAGTACTTC	CASSLLVSYEQYF
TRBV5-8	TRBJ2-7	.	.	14	TGTGCCAGCAGCTTGAAACAGGGTAGACGCGAGCAGTACTTC	CASSLKQGRREQYF
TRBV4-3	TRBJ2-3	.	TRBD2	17	TGCGCCAGCAGCCAAGATGGGACTAGCGGGGAATCAGATACGCAGTATTTT	CASSQDGTSGESDTQYF
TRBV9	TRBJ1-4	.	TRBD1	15	TGTGCCAGCAGCGGAGAGGGACAGCCTAATGAAAAACTGTTTTTT	CASSGEGQPNEKLFF
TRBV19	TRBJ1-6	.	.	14	TGTGCCAGCAGGGGAGAGACCTATAATTCACCCCTCCACTTT	CASRGETYNSPLHF
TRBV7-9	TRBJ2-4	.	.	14	TGTGCCAGCAGCTTAGACGGGGTCAAAAACATTCAGTACTTC	CASSLDGVKNIQYF
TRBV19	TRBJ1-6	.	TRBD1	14	TGTGCCAGTAGGGGGGAGACAGGGGTCTCACCCCTCCACTTT	CASRGETGVSPLHF
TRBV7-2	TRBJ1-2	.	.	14	TGTGCCAGCAGCCCACAGGAGTCTTTTTATGGCTACACCTTC	CASSPQESFYGYTF
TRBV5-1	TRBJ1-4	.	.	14	TGCGCCAGCAGCTTCTCAGGGGAAAGTGAAAAACTGTTTTTT	CASSFSGESEKLFF
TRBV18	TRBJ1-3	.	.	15	TGTGCCAGCTCATCCAGACAGAACTCTGGAAACACCATATATTTT	CASSSRQNSGNTIYF
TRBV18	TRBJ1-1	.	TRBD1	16	TGTGCCAGCTCAGAACGGGGACAGGGACTAAACACTGAAGCTTTCTTT	CASSERGQGLNTEAFF
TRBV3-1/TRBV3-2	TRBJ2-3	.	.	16	TGTGCCAGCAGCCAAGATAGCGAGCGGCAGTCAGATACGCAGTATTTT	CASSQDSERQSDTQYF
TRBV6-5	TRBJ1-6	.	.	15	TGTGCCAGCAGTTACTCGACACAGGGTTTCTCACCCCTCCACTTT	CASSYSTQGFSPLHF
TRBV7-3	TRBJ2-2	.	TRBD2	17	TGTGCCAGCAGCTTGCTAGCGGGGGCCGCGAACACCGGGGAGCTGTTTTTT	CASSLLAGAANTGELFF
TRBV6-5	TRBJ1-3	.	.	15	TGTGCCAGCAGTTACTCTAGGGGTACTGGAAACACCATATATTTT	CASSYSRGTGNTIYF
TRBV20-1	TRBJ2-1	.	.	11	TGCAGTGCCCGGGTGGGCAATGAGCAGTTCTTC	CSARVGNEQFF
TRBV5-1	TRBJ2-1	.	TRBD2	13	TGCGCCAGCAGCTTGGATGGCGGGAGAGTGCAGTTCTTC	CASSLDGGRVQFF
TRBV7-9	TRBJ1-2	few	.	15	TGTGCCAGCAGCTTAGCAGGGGGTTCTAACTATGGCTACACCTTC	CASSLAGGSNYGYTF
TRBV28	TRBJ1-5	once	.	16	TGTGCCAGCAGTTTCAGGACATCGGTTGTCAATCAGCCCCAGCATTTT	CASSFRTSVVNQPQHF
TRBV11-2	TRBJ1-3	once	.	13	TGTGCCAGCAGCTCCCGTGACGGAGACACCATATATTTT	CASSSRDGDTIYF
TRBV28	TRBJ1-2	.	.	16	TGTGCCAGCAGTTTCCTTGAGGTCGTTGCTAGCTATGGCTACACCTTC	CASSFLEVVASYGYTF
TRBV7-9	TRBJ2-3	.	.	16	TGTGCCAGCAGCTTGGTAGCGGATTCTAGCACAGATACGCAGTATTTT	CASSLVADSSTDTQYF
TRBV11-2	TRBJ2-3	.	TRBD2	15	TGTGCCAGCAGTCCTACTAGCGGGGGGACTACTACGCAGTATTTT	CASSPTSGGTTTQYF
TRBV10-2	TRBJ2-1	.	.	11	TGCGCCAGCATCCTAGAAAATGAGCAGTTCTTC	CASILENEQFF
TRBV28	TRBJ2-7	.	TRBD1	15	TGTGCCAGCGGTCGACAGGGGGCGGCGACGTACGAGCAGTACTTC	CASGRQGAATYEQYF
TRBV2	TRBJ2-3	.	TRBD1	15	TGTGCCAGCGGGGGGAGGACAGGGGGCACAGATACGCAGTATTTT	CASGGRTGGTDTQYF
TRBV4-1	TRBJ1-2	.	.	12	TGCGCCAGCAGCCAACAAAACTATGGCTACACCTTC	CASSQQNYGYTF
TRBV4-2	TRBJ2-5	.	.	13	TGTGCCAGCAGCCAGGGGGGTTGGGAGACCCAGTACTTC	CASSQGGWETQYF
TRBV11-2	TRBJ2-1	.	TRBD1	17	TGTGCCAGCCAACGGGACAGGGGGCTAGCGGACCACAATGAGCAGTTCTTC	CASQRDRGLADHNEQFF
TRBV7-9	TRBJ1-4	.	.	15	TGTGCCAGCAGGTCCCCGGGGGGAGGTAATGAAAAACTGTTTTTT	CASRSPGGGNEKLFF
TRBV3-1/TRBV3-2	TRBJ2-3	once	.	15	TGTGCCAGCAGCCCAGGGGTTTGGGGCACAGATACGCAGTATTTT	CASSPGVWGTDTQYF
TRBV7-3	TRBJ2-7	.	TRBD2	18	TGTGCCAGCAGCTTAACGCCCCTAGCGGGAGGGCCCTCTTCTAAGCAGTACTTC	CASSLTPLAGGPSSKQYF
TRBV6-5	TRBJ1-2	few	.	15	TGTGCCAGCAGCACCCGAGTCGGCAGGGTTGAGGGCTACACCTTC	CASSTRVGRVEGYTF
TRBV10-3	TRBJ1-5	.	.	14	TGTGCCATCAGTGAGTCCGGGGTGGCCGAGCCCCAGCATTTT	CAISESGVAEPQHF
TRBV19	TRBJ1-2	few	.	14	TGTGCCAGTAGCCAGGGGCGTTCGATGTATGGCTACACCTTC	CASSQGRSMYGYTF
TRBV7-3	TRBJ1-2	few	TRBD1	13	TGTGCCAGCAGCGCCCCAGGGGGCAGGGGCTACACCTTC	CASSAPGGRGYTF